A single sample gave rise to the 18 T cell receptor beta chains below, sequenced in a study of CD8+ T cells in alopecia areata. The authors extracted RNA and reverse transcribed it into cDNA as the sequencing template. TCRdb's table, derived via immunoSEQ multiplex PCR, lists solely in-frame clones and lacks some. The sample has 130,000 or so clones; about 47% are singletons. The sequencing used CD8+ T cells sorted from blood, collected at week 0. All receptors derive from a human donor with alopecia areata.

The chain recombines TRBV10-2 with TRBJ1-2; 7 bases align to TRBD1. The CDR3 is 13 amino acids. The V gene end was trimmed by 7 bases and the J gene end by 4 bases; junction bases not matched to a gene: 6. CDR1 WSHSY and CDR2 SAAADI come from the germline V gene. CDR3 in DNA: TGCGCCAGCACCACTGGGGACAGCTATGGCTACACCTTC. Translation: CASTTGDSYGYTF.

V is TRBV6-5 and J is TRBJ1-1; D ambiguous. Trimming removed 4 bases from V and 1 base from J, with 10 bases in between. CDR3 length: 14 residues. CDR1 is MNHEY and CDR2 is SVGAGI in the germline V gene. The CDR3 DNA reads TGTGCCAGCAGTTCCCTCCCAGGGAACACTGAAGCTTTCTTT. Its translation is CASSSLPGNTEAFF.

The chain combines TRBV6-5 with TRBJ2-7; the D is unclear. The CDR3 contains 14 residues. The germline V and J ends were trimmed by 0 bases and 1 base, with 7 bases remaining between them. Germline CDR1 and CDR2: MNHEY and SVGAGI. Written as DNA, the CDR3 is TGTGCCAGCAGTTACTCATGGCAGTCCTACGAGCAGTACTTC. Amino acid sequence: CASSYSWQSYEQYF.

This clone was seen only once. V usage is TRBV30 and J usage is TRBJ2-7, with D tentatively TRBD1 (5 bases). The germline gives CDR1 GTSNPN, CDR2 SVGIG (reference sequence). Trimming took off 6 bases at V and 5 bases at J, with 11 bases between the two ends. The CDR3 runs to 11 residues. The CDR3 coding sequence is TGTGCCTGTTCTGTAGGGGACGAGCAGTACTTC. It specifies CACSVGDEQYF.

The table lists this clone with a few counts. The gene calls are TRBV29-1 and TRBJ2-7; the D gene is possibly TRBD1 (5 bases). Germline CDR1 SQVTM, CDR2 ANQGSEA. The V end was cut by 4 bases, the J end by 7 bases, with 17 bases between. The CDR3 has 13 amino acids. The CDR3 region is CSVVGQGDGEQYF. The CDR3 coding sequence is TGCAGCGTTGTTGGGCAGGGCGACGGAGAGCAGTACTTC.

The chain links TRBV19 to TRBJ2-3; 8 bases are shared with TRBD2. Per the germline V gene, CDR1 is LNHDA and CDR2 is SQIVND (reference sequence). V shed 1 base, J shed 4 bases, and the junction held 7 bases outside the gene matches. The CDR3 is made up of 16 amino acids. CDR3 nucleotides: TGTGCCAGTAGTATAGGGGTAGCGGGGTTGGCAGATACGCAGTATTTT. This gives the protein CASSIGVAGLADTQYF.

The chain carries TRBV15 and TRBJ2-7, with TRBD2 matching over 7 bases. This CDR3 is 14 amino acids long. Germline V lookup: CDR1 LNHNV, CDR2 YYDKDF (reference sequence). J was trimmed by 4 bases and V by 3 bases; bases with no gene match: 6. The CDR3 loop is CATSSGTSEYEQYF. CDR3 DNA: TGTGCCACCAGCAGTGGAACTAGCGAGTACGAGCAGTACTTC.

The chain carries TRBV2 and TRBJ2-5; D is uncertain. This CDR3 region has 14 residues. Trimming took 9 bases from V and 1 from J, leaving 15 bases between them. Germline-derived CDR1 and CDR2 are SNHLY and FYNNEI. The CDR3 nucleotides are TGTGCCAGTAGATCCGGTTTCATCCAAGAGACCCAGTACTTC. Translated, it gives CASRSGFIQETQYF.

This clone was recorded a few times. The chain is built from TRBV5-6 and TRBJ2-3; possible D gene TRBD2, 6 bases. In germline, CDR1 is SGHDT, CDR2 YYEEEE. The CDR3 consists of 16 residues. V was shortened by 5 bases and J by 2 bases, with 18 bases between the two germline ends. CDR3 DNA sequence: TGTGCCAGCAGATCTGGACTACGCGAATTCACAGATACGCAGTATTTT. This encodes CASRSGLREFTDTQYF.

The rearrangement joins TRBV5-1 to TRBJ2-5; no reliable D call. This CDR3 contains 15 residues. The germline gives CDR1 SGHRS, CDR2 YFSETQ. Trimming stripped 0 bases from V and 0 bases from J, with 9 bases between. CDR3 residues: CASSLEMGYQETQYF. The CDR3 DNA is TGCGCCAGCAGCTTGGAGATGGGTTACCAAGAGACCCAGTACTTC.

The J gene is TRBJ2-7, the V gene TRBV13; D not resolved. The CDR3 is 14 amino acids. Germline values: CDR1 PRHDT, CDR2 FYEKMQ (reference sequence). The V end lost 5 bases, the J end lost 0 bases, and 11 bases lay between the germline ends. The CDR3 loop is CASSPPSLSYEQYF. The DNA of the CDR3 is TGTGCCAGCAGCCCCCCAAGCCTCTCCTACGAGCAGTACTTC.

The gene calls are TRBV5-4 and TRBJ1-2; no firm D call. The CDR3 runs 15 residues. Germline CDR1 and CDR2: SGHNT and YYREEE (reference sequence). Between the trimmed V and J ends, which lost 1 base and 6 bases, there was a span of 16 bases. CDR3 bases: TGTGCCAGCAGCTTGTCGCCAAAAGTCCAGGATGGCTACACCTTC. This codes for CASSLSPKVQDGYTF.

This clone was seen more than once but under ten times. This chain uses TRBV29-1 with TRBJ1-1; 8 bases map to TRBD1. V shed 3 bases and J 14 bases; nucleotides not matched to a gene: 11. The germline V gene has CDR1 SQVTM and CDR2 ANQGSEA. The CDR3 runs to 12 residues. As DNA, the CDR3 is TGCAGCGTTGAGGACGGAGGACAGGGAAGCTTCTTT. Amino acid sequence: CSVEDGGQGSFF.

CDR3 sequence: CASSSRTSPYEQYF. The CDR3 region has the DNA TGTGCCAGCTCATCTCGCACCAGTCCCTACGAGCAGTACTTC. This chain uses TRBV18 with TRBJ2-7; no clear D gene. Trimming pared 5 bases from V and 2 bases from J, leaving 13 bases between. The CDR3 runs to 14 residues. Germline lookup yields CDR1 KGHSH and CDR2 LQKENI.

The chain is built from TRBV5-1 and TRBJ2-1; 10 bases agree with TRBD1. This CDR3 is 15 amino acids long. Germline CDR1 is SGHRS and CDR2 is YFSETQ. V lost 4 bases to trimming and J lost 6 bases; unmatched junction nucleotides: 7. The CDR3 region is CASSKGQGLSNEQFF. CDR3 sequence (DNA): TGCGCCAGCAGCAAGGGACAGGGGTTGAGCAATGAGCAGTTCTTC.

The chain recombines TRBV29-1 with TRBJ2-7; 11 bases match TRBD1. CDR3 size: 14 residues. The V gene's germline CDR1 is SQVTM and CDR2 ANQGSEA. V was clipped by 5 bases and J by 3 bases; unmatched bases: 6. CDR3: CSVLGGTGGYEQYF. CDR3 bases: TGCAGCGTTCTCGGTGGGACAGGGGGCTACGAGCAGTACTTC.

This clone turned up a few times. This rearrangement joins TRBV29-1 to TRBJ2-1, with a weak D call TRBD2 (5 bases). This CDR3 is built from 11 residues. Trimming pared 7 bases from V and 10 bases from J, leaving 14 bases between. CDR1 SQVTM and CDR2 ANQGSEA come from the germline V gene. DNA of the CDR3: TGCAGCGCTGGCGGAGCGGAGGAGCAGTTCTTC. It is translated as CSAGGAEEQFF.

The genes are TRBV5-6 and TRBJ2-7; D call uncertain. The germline V and J ends were trimmed by 1 base and 1 base, with 6 bases remaining between them. CDR3 size: 13 residues. Germline V gene sequence: CDR1 SGHDT, CDR2 YYEEEE. The DNA of the CDR3 is TGTGCCAGCAGCTTGATCCGATCCTACGAGCAGTACTTC. Residues: CASSLIRSYEQYF.